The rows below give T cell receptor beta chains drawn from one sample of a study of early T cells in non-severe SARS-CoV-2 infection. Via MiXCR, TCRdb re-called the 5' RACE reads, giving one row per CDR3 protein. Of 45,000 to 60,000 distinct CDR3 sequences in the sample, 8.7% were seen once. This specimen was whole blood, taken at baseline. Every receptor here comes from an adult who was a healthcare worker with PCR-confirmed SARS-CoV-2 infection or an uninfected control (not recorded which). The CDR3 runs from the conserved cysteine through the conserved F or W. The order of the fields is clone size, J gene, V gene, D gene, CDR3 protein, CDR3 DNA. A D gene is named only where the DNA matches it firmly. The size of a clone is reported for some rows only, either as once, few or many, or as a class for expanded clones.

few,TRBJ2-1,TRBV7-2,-,CASSLATAWRNEQFF,TGTGCCAGCAGCTTAGCCACAGCATGGAGAAATGAGCAGTTCTTC
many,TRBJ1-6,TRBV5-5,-,CASSFSHNSPLHF,TGTGCCAGCAGCTTCTCCCATAATTCACCCCTCCACTTT
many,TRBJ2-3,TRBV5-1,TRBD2,CASSWLAGGPDTQYF,TGCGCCAGCAGCTGGCTAGCGGGGGGGCCAGATACGCAGTATTTT
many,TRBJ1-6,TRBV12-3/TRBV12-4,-,CASSLGTPNSPLHF,TGTGCCAGCAGTTTAGGGACGCCGAATTCACCCCTCCACTTT
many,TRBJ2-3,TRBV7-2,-,CASSLMWEPDTQYF,TGTGCCAGCAGCTTAATGTGGGAGCCAGATACGCAGTATTTT
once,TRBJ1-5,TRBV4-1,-,CASSLTAGDSNQPQHF,TGCGCCAGCAGCCTTACGGCGGGGGATAGCAATCAGCCCCAGCATTTT
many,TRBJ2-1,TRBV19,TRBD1,CASTPDREGTRNNEQFF,TGTGCCAGTACCCCGGACAGGGAAGGGACTCGGAACAATGAGCAGTTCTTC
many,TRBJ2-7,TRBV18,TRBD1,CASSLTGQGKTYEQYF,TGTGCCAGCTCACTCACGGGACAGGGGAAGACCTACGAGCAGTACTTC
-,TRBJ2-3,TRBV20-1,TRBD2,CSASSPGTSGAIDTQYF,TGCAGTGCTAGTTCACCCGGGACTAGCGGGGCGATTGATACGCAGTATTTT
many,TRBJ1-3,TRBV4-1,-,CASSQVVPRDKGNTIYF,TGCGCCAGCAGCCAAGTGGTCCCTCGAGACAAGGGAAACACCATATATTTT
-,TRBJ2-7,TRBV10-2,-,CASSHGTAYEQYF,TGCGCCAGCAGTCACGGGACGGCCTACGAGCAGTACTTC
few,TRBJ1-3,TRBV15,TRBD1,CATSRAEDRVNTIYF,TGTGCCACCAGCCGAGCGGAGGACAGGGTGAACACCATATATTTT
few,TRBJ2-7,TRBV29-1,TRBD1,CSGRTGGYEQYF,TGCAGCGGAAGGACAGGGGGTTACGAGCAGTACTTC
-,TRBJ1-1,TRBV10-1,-,CASSAGTTEAFF,TGCGCCAGCAGCGCTGGGACCACTGAAGCTTTCTTT
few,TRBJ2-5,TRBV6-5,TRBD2,CASSYSRREYQETQYF,TGTGCCAGCAGTTACTCCAGGCGGGAGTACCAAGAGACCCAGTACTTC
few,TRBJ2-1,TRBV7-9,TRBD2,CASSLLRGSSYNEQFF,TGTGCCAGCAGCTTACTGCGCGGGAGCTCCTACAATGAGCAGTTCTTC
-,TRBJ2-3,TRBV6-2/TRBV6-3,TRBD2,CASRPAGGVSDTQYF,TGTGCCAGCAGGCCAGCGGGGGGAGTCTCAGATACGCAGTATTTT
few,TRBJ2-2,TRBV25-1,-,CASRSATGELFF,TGTGCCAGCAGGTCGGCCACCGGGGAGCTGTTTTTT
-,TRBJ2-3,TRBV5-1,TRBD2,CASSSSGRSTDTQYF,TGCGCCAGCAGCTCTAGCGGGAGGAGCACAGATACGCAGTATTTT
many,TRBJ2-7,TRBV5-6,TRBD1,CASSSYRGPYDYPFANEQYF,TGTGCCAGCAGCTCCTACAGGGGCCCCTACGACTACCCGTTTGCCAACGAGCAGTACTTC
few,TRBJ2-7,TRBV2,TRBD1,CASMDRGQKTYEQYF,TGTGCCAGCATGGACCGGGGACAGAAAACCTACGAGCAGTACTTC
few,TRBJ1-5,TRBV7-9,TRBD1,CASSTTDRGSNQPQHF,TGTGCCAGCAGCACTACGGACAGGGGAAGCAATCAGCCCCAGCATTTT
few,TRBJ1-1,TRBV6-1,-,CASKQGLNTEAFF,TGTGCCAGCAAACAGGGCTTGAACACTGAAGCTTTCTTT
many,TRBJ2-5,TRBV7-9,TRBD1,CASSSEQGIQETQYF,TGTGCCAGCAGCTCAGAACAGGGGATTCAAGAGACCCAGTACTTC
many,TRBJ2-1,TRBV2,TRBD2,CASSGQLAGNEQFF,TGTGCCAGCAGTGGTCAACTAGCGGGCAATGAGCAGTTCTTC
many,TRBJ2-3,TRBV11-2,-,CASSLEVDTQYF,TGTGCCAGCAGCTTAGAGGTAGATACGCAGTATTTT
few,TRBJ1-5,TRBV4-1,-,CASSQGATGTSQPQHF,TGCGCCAGCAGCCAAGGCGCCACAGGGACGAGTCAGCCCCAGCATTTT
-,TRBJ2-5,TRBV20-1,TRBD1,CSAWDRQETQYF,TGCAGTGCTTGGGACAGACAAGAGACCCAGTACTTC
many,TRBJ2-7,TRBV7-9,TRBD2,CASSLSGRADEQYF,TGTGCCAGCAGCTTGTCCGGGAGGGCCGACGAGCAGTACTTC
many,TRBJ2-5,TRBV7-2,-,CASSLAERYQETQYF,TGTGCCAGCAGCTTAGCGGAAAGATATCAAGAGACCCAGTACTTC
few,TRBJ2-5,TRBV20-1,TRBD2,CSARLGTSLVRKTQYF,TGCAGTGCTAGGTTGGGGACTAGTCTTGTTAGGAAGACCCAGTACTTC
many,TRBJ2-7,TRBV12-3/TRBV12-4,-,CASSLAQRNEQYF,TGTGCCAGCAGTTTAGCGCAACGGAACGAGCAGTACTTC